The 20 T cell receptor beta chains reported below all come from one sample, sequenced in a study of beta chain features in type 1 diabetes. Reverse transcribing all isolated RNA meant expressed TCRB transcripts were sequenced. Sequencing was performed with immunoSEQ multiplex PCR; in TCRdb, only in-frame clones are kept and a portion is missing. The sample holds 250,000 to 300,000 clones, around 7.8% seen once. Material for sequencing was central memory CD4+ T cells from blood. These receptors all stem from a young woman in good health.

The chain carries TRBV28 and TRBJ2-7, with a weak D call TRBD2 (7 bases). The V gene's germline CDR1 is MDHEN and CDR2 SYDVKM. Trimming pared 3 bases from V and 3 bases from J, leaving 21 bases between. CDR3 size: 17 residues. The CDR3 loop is CASSLGGAGRFVYEQYV. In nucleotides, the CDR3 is TGTGCCAGCAGTTTGGGGGGGGCGGGTAGATTCGTCTACGAGCAGTACGTC.

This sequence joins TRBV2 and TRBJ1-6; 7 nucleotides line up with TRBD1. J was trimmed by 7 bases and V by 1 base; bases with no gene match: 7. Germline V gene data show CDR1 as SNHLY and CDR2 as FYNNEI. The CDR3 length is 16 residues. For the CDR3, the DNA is TGTGCCAGCAGTGAAGGGGCAGGGGGAGGAAATTCACCCCTCCACTTT. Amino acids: CASSEGAGGGNSPLHF.

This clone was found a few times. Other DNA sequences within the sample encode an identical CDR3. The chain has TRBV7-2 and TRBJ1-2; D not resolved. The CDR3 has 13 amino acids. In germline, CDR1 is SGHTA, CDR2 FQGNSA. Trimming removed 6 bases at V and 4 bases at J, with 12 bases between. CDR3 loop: CASSSRPLYGYTF. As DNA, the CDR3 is TGTGCCAGCAGTTCCCGTCCCCTCTATGGCTACACCTTC.

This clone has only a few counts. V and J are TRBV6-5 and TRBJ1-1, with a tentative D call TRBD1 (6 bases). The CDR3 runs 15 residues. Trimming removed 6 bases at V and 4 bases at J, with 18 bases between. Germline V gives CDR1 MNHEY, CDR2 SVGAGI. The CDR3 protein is CASSLLRGRTTEAFF. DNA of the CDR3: TGTGCCAGCAGCCTACTCCGGGGGCGGACCACTGAAGCTTTCTTT.

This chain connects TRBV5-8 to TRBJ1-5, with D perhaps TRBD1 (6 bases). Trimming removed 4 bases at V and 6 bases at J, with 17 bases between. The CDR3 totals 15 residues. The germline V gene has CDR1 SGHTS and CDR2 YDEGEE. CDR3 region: CASSQGIQGSQPQHF. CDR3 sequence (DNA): TGTGCCAGCAGCCAGGGGATACAGGGCAGTCAGCCCCAGCATTTT.

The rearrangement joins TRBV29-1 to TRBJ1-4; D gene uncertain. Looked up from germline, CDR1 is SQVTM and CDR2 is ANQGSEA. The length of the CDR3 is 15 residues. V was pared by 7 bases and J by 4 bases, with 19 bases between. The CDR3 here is CSARAATTYNEKLFF. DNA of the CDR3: TGCAGCGCCCGGGCGGCGACAACCTATAATGAAAAACTGTTTTTT.

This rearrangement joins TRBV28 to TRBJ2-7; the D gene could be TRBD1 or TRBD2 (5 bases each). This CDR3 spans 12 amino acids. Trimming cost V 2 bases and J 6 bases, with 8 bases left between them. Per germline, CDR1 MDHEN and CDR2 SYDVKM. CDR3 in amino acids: CASSLGDGEQYV. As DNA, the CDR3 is TGTGCCAGCAGTTTAGGGGACGGCGAGCAGTACGTC.

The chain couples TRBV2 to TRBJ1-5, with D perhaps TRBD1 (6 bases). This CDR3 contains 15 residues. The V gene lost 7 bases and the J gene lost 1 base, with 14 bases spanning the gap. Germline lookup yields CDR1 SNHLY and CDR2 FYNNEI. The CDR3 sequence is CASKRDTLSNQPQHF. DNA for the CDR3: TGTGCCAGCAAGCGGGACACCCTAAGCAATCAGCCCCAGCATTTT.

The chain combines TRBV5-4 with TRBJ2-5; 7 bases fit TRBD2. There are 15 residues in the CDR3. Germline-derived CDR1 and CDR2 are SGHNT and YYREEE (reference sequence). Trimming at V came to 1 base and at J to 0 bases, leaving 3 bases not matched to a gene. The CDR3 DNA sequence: TGTGCCAGCAGCTTGAGCGGGGCAAACCAAGAGACCCAGTACTTC. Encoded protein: CASSLSGANQETQYF.

The chain's CDR3 is CASPVRRGNEKLFF. The CDR3 DNA reads as TGTGCCAGCCCGGTAAGGAGGGGGAATGAAAAACTGTTTTTT. The V call is TRBV9, the J call TRBJ1-4; tentatively, D is TRBD1 (6 bases). Trimming pared 7 bases from V and 5 bases from J, leaving 15 bases between. Germline V gene lookup returns CDR1 SGDLS and CDR2 YYNGEE. This CDR3 has 14 amino acids. The full variable domain, in which reference TRBV9 and TRBJ1-4 provide the parts outside the CDR3, is DSGVTQTPKHLITATGQRVTLRCSPRSGDLSVYWYQQSLDQGLQFLIQYYNGEERAKGNILERFSAQQFPDLHSELNLSSLELGDSALYFCASPVRRGNEKLFFGSGTQLSVL.

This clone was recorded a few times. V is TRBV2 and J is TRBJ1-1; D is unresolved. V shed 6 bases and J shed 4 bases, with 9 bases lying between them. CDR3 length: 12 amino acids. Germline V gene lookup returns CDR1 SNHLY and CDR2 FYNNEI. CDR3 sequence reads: CASRVGSTEAFF. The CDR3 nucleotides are TGTGCCAGCAGGGTGGGCAGCACTGAAGCTTTCTTT.

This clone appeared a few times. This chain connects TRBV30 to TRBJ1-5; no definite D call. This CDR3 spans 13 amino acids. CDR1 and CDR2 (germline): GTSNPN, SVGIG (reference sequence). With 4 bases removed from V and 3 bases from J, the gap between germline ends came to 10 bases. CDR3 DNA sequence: TGTGCCTGGAAGGGCAGTCACAATCAGCCCCAGCATTTT. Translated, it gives CAWKGSHNQPQHF.

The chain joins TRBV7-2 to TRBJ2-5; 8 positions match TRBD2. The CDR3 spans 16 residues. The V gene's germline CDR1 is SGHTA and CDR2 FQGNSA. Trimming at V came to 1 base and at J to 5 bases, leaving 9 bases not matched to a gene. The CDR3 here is CASSLGTSPELETQYF. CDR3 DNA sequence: TGTGCCAGCAGCTTAGGGACTAGCCCCGAACTCGAGACCCAGTACTTC.

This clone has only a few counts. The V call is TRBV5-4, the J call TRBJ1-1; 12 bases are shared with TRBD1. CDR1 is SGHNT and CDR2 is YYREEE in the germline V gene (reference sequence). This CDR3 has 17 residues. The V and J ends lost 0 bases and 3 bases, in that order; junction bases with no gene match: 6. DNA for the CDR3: TGTGCCAGCAGCTTGGGGGACAGGGGGCCGGTAGACACTGAAGCTTTCTTT. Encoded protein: CASSLGDRGPVDTEAFF.

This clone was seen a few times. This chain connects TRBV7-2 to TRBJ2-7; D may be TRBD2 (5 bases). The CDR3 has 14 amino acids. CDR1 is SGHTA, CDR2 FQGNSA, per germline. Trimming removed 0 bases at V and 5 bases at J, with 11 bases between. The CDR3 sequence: CASSLALTRDEQYF. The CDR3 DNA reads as TGTGCCAGCAGCTTAGCACTCACTAGGGACGAGCAGTACTTC. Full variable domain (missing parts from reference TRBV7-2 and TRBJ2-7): GAGVSQSPSNKVTEKGKDVELRCDPISGHTALYWYRQSLGQGLEFLIYFQGNSAPDKSGLPSDRFSAERTGGSVSTLTIQRTQQEDSAVYLCASSLALTRDEQYFGPGTRLTVT.

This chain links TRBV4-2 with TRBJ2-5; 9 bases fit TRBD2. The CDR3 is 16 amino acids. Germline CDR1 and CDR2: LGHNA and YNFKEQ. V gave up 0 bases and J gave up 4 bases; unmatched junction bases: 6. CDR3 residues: CASSQEAGGPLETQYF. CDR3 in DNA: TGTGCCAGCAGCCAAGAGGCGGGGGGGCCCCTAGAGACCCAGTACTTC.

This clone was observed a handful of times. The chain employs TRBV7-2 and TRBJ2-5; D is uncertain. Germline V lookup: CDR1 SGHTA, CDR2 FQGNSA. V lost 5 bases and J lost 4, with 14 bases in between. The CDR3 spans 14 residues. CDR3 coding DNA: TGTGCCAGCAGCCCCGGGTCCATCAGAGAGACCCAGTACTTC. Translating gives CASSPGSIRETQYF.

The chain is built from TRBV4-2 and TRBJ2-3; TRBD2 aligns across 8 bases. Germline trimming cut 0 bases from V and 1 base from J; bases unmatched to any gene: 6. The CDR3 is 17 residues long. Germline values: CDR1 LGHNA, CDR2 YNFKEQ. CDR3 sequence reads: CASSQDIGRGGTDTQYF. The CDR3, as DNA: TGTGCCAGCAGCCAAGATATTGGGCGGGGGGGCACAGATACGCAGTATTTT.

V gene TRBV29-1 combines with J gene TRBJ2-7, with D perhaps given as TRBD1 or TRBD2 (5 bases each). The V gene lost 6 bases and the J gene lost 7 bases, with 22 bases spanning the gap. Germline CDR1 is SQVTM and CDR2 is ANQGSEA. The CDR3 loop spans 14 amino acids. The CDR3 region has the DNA TGCAGCGTCCGCGACCGGGACCCCGGGCGGGAGCAGTACTTC. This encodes CSVRDRDPGREQYF.

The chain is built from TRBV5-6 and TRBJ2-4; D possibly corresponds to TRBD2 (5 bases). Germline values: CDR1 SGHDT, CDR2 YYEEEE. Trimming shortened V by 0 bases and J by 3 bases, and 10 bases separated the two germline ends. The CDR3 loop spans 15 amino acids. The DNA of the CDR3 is TGTGCCAGCAGCTTGGGCGCGGGTTACAAAAACATTCAGTACTTC. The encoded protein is CASSLGAGYKNIQYF.